What follows are 15 T cell receptor beta chains derived from one specimen sequenced in a study of blood T cell repertoires in COVID-19. TCRdb's copy holds only in-frame clones and misses some; the assay was immunoSEQ multiplex PCR. This sample has some 300,000 clones, with about 88% found just once. The sample consisted of peripheral blood. The source is a woman in her 70s with COVID-19, enrolled during active disease.

With respect to this clone: At the DNA level, this CDR3 is encoded by other sequences in the same sample as well. This chain links TRBV27 with TRBJ2-7; 9 nucleotides match TRBD1. After removal of 5 bases from V and 5 bases from J, the junction contained 7 bases not matched to a gene. Germline lookup yields CDR1 MNHEY and CDR2 SMNVEV (reference sequence). The CDR3 runs to 14 residues. The CDR3 region has the DNA TGTGCCAGCAGTCCCGGACAGGGGTTCAACGAGCAGTACTTC. Translating gives CASSPGQGFNEQYF.

The V gene is TRBV29-1, the J gene TRBJ2-5; 8 bases match TRBD2. The germline V gene has CDR1 SQVTM and CDR2 ANQGSEA. The junction had 12 bases not matched to a gene; V was cut back by 2 bases and J by 4 bases. CDR3 size: 16 residues. The CDR3 protein is CSVEPVGGGDRETQYF. The CDR3 DNA sequence: TGCAGCGTTGAACCCGTCGGGGGGGGCGATCGAGAGACCCAGTACTTC.

This clone was picked up one time. The rearrangement links TRBV21-1 to TRBJ1-1; the table's D call, TRBD1, has no DNA check behind it. TRBV21-1 is a pseudogene locus. The CDR3 totals 14 residues. This chain's CDR3 is CASSKELGQGETFF. The CDR3 bases are TGTGCCAGCAGCAAAGAGCTAGGACAGGGAGAAACTTTCTTT.

The chain carries TRBV4-3 and TRBJ2-1; 11 nucleotides agree with TRBD2. Germline loops: CDR1 LGHNA, CDR2 YSLEER. The trim removed 0 bases at V and 4 bases at J, leaving 8 bases unmatched. The CDR3 has 18 residues. CDR3 residues: CASSQDRGSGGVYNEQFF. In DNA form, the CDR3 reads TGCGCCAGCAGCCAAGATCGGGGTAGCGGGGGGGTTTACAATGAGCAGTTCTTC.

This clone was seen just once. This rearrangement joins TRBV5-1 to TRBJ2-3, with D perhaps matching TRBD2 (6 bases). Trimming took off 3 bases at V and 5 bases at J, with 16 bases between the two ends. The CDR3 loop spans 15 amino acids. Germline CDR1 reads SGHRS; CDR2 reads YFSETQ. The chain's CDR3 is CASSSAPGGEDTQYF. CDR3 coding DNA: TGCGCCAGCAGCTCAGCCCCTGGAGGGGAAGATACGCAGTATTTT.

V and J are TRBV19 and TRBJ1-4; 10 bases align to TRBD1. The trim removed 7 bases at V and 3 bases at J, leaving 5 bases unmatched. The germline gives CDR1 LNHDA, CDR2 SQIVND (reference sequence). The CDR3 covers 15 residues. DNA of the CDR3: TGTGCCAGTACCCTGACAGGGGGCTCTAATGAAAAACTGTTTTTT. Translating it yields CASTLTGGSNEKLFF.

This clone has ten or more counts. This sample includes further DNA sequences coding for the same CDR3. This chain joins TRBV10-3 and TRBJ1-1; D is unresolved. V was cut by 0 bases and J by 5 bases, with 7 bases left in between. The CDR3 extends over 13 amino acids. CDR1 and CDR2 from the germline V gene are ENHRY and SYGVKD. The CDR3 is CAISESTGTEAFF. DNA of the CDR3: TGTGCCATCAGTGAGTCGACCGGGACTGAAGCTTTCTTT.

In this sample, this clone turned up many times. The V gene is TRBV15, the J gene TRBJ1-1, with D unresolved. The germline gives CDR1 LNHNV, CDR2 YYDKDF (reference sequence). The length of the CDR3 is 12 residues. V was clipped by 4 bases and J by 1 base, with 4 bases between them. CDR3 DNA: TGTGCCACCAGCAACAGGAACACTGAAGCTTTCTTT. Translation: CATSNRNTEAFF.

The rearrangement joins TRBV19 to TRBJ1-2; 8 bases agree with TRBD1. J lost 1 base, V lost 5 bases, and 6 bases had no gene match. Germline CDR1 and CDR2: LNHDA and SQIVND (reference sequence). This CDR3 is built from 15 residues. CDR3 sequence reads: CASSSGQASNYGYTF. The CDR3 region has the DNA TGTGCCAGTAGTTCGGGACAGGCGAGTAACTATGGCTACACCTTC. Based on the CDR3 plus reference TRBV19 and TRBJ1-2, the full variable domain is DGGITQSPKYLFRKEGQNVTLSCEQNLNHDAMYWYRQDPGQGLRLIYYSQIVNDFQKGDIAEGYSVSREKKESFPLTVTSAQKNPTAFYLCASSSGQASNYGYTFGSGTRLTVV.

The sample holds one count of this clone. V usage is TRBV5-5 and J usage is TRBJ2-2; 8 nucleotides match TRBD2. V lost 1 base to trimming and J lost 2 bases; unmatched junction nucleotides: 7. Germline V gene lookup returns CDR1 SGHKS and CDR2 YYEKEE (reference sequence). The CDR3 has 17 amino acids. CDR3 sequence (DNA): TGTGCCAGCAGCTTGCTCTGGAGCGGGGGCAACACCGGGGAGCTGTTTTTT. Translation gives CASSLLWSGGNTGELFF. The variable domain in full, with the rest retrieved from reference TRBV5-5 and TRBJ2-2, is DAGVTQSPTHLIKTRGQQVTLRCSPISGHKSVSWYQQVLGQGPQFIFQYYEKEERGRGNFPDRFSARQFPNYSSELNVNALLLGDSALYLCASSLLWSGGNTGELFFGEGSRLTVL.

The genes are TRBV6-4 and TRBJ2-2; a weak D match, TRBD1 (6 bases). The germline CDR1 and CDR2 sequences are MRHNA and SNTAGT. The CDR3 is made up of 13 amino acids. V was pared by 6 bases and J by 6 bases, with 11 bases between. This CDR3 is CASREQGAGELFF. In DNA, the CDR3 is TGTGCCAGCAGGGAACAGGGCGCCGGGGAGCTGTTTTTT.

As for this clone: The sample has other DNA sequences that encode this CDR3 too. This chain links TRBV6-5 with TRBJ1-5; TRBD1 might be the D (5 bases). The germline V gene encodes CDR1 MNHEY and CDR2 SVGAGI. V lost 0 bases, J lost 2 bases, and 8 bases lay in between. The CDR3 runs to 15 residues. CDR3 region: CASSYSGGGNQPQHF. In DNA, the CDR3 is TGTGCCAGCAGTTACTCCGGAGGGGGCAATCAGCCCCAGCATTTT.

This clone has only a few counts. J is TRBJ2-2 and V is TRBV19; maybe TRBD1 (6 bases). Trimming pared 7 bases from V and 5 bases from J, leaving 14 bases between. The CDR3 is 14 residues long. Germline values: CDR1 LNHDA, CDR2 SQIVND (reference sequence). The CDR3 DNA sequence: TGTGCCAGTACCACCGGGACAAATACCGGGGAGCTGTTTTTT. Amino acid sequence: CASTTGTNTGELFF.

The J gene is TRBJ1-2, the V gene TRBV7-2; no clear D. V was clipped by 3 bases and J by 1 base, with 9 bases between them. Per the germline V gene, CDR1 is SGHTA and CDR2 is FQGNSA. The CDR3 consists of 14 residues. DNA of the CDR3: TGTGCCAGCAGCTTTCTAAACAGTAACTATGGCTACACCTTC. Amino acid sequence: CASSFLNSNYGYTF.

J is TRBJ1-2 and V is TRBV24-1, with TRBD1 matching over 9 bases. The V gene end was trimmed by 6 bases and the J gene end by 2 bases; junction bases not matched to a gene: 3. Germline loops: CDR1 KGHDR, CDR2 SFDVKD. CDR3 size: 14 residues. This chain's CDR3 is CATSYRGLNYGYTF. CDR3 DNA: TGTGCCACCAGTTACAGGGGGCTAAACTATGGCTACACCTTC.